This T cell receptor beta chain was identified during a study of blood T cell repertoires in COVID-19 (dated by TCRdb to the early 2020s). A note on the overall study: Samples from collaborators originated in the United States, Italy and Spain and spanned both the acute and convalescent phases of COVID-19. The material from the prospective study consisted of cDNA or gDNA derived from T cells, B-cell-depleted T cells, or PBMCs. Deeply sampled blood TCRbeta repertoires from subjects exposed to, actively infected with, or recovered from COVID-19 were included in the dataset. The repertoires were made available in a free public database intended to serve as a resource for research on the immune response to SARS-CoV-2. Samples came from the ongoing ImmuneRACE study (first 160 participants) plus 1,254 subjects from 6 global collaborators. Nearly every sample came with metadata listing a de-identified subject ID, COVID-19 status, age in years and sex. Where HLA class I and class II types were available, the types were taken from metadata supplied by the sample provider, not from assay-based typing. Results and caveats for the whole study, not just this receptor: The quantity of clinical and demographic metadata differed by source and by participant and was supplied without curation.

In regard to this clone: Its antigen is still unknown. The sample holds no much larger clone one base away, and base qualities are not on file.

Via the germline V gene, CDR1 is SGHNT and CDR2 YENEEA. The CDR3 measures 15 amino acids from cysteine to phenylalanine. Only CDR3 DNA is held: 45 bases, read in frame from base 1. At the junction V is shortened by 1 base and J by 7 bases, with 11 bases in between. TCRbeta CDR3 regions were amplified from genomic DNA by means of the immunoSEQ Assay, a bias-controlled multiplex PCR. The published analysis was carried out like this. Within the assay, amplification of reference gene primers was used to estimate how many nucleated cells each sample contained. Sequence reads were collapsed and filtered to measure the absolute abundance of every unique TCRbeta CDR3 rearrangement. Productive Simpson clonality was computed per sample as the square root of Simpson's diversity index over productive rearrangements. Imported from immuneACCESS, the table was reduced by TCRdb to in-frame sequences with V and J called. These copies leave out some clones; in studies compared against another copy, an unresolved V gene accounts for under half, and the cause of the remainder is not known. For V, J and clone size, that table is used; D and trimming come from the DNA. Here the sample has tens of thousands of clones; about 80% occur a single time. The top ten hold around 30% of the sample.

Each collaborating institution followed its own protocols to collect whole blood in K2EDTA tubes. For TCRbeta analysis, collaborator samples were shipped as frozen whole blood, as isolated PBMCs, or as DNA extracted from either sample type. This clonotype originated in a human donor in a cohort sampled during active COVID-19. The rearrangement combines TRBV11-3 with TRBJ1-6; the D gene is possibly TRBD1, with 6 bases matching. Sequencing was carried out using peripheral blood. The nucleotides are TGTGCCAGCAGCTTAGCCTCCAGGGGAAATTCACCCCTCCACTTT. Its protein is CASSLASRGNSPLHF.